Listed below are T cell receptor beta chains from one sample, sequenced in a study of monozygotic twins with inflammatory bowel disease. TCRdb re-called the 5' RACE reads and catalogs CDR3 proteins one per entry, DNA excluded. The sample data list fewer than 400,000 distinct CDR3 sequences. Sequenced material: blood. All receptors derive from a human donor with ulcerative colitis or Crohn's disease, or a healthy co-twin of an affected twin (not recorded which). Both conserved end residues are part of each CDR3.

v_call	j_call	cdr3_length	cdr3_aa
TRBV7-2	TRBJ1-2	12	CASSFTSYGYTF
TRBV5-1	TRBJ2-4	16	CASSPEGLQVENIQYF
TRBV6-2/TRBV6-3	TRBJ2-7	15	CASSISGLAVHEQYF
TRBV20-1	TRBJ2-7	16	CSVEGLARLSSYEQYF
TRBV4-2	TRBJ2-3	15	CASSQPPGRGDTQYF
TRBV20-1	TRBJ1-6	15	CSAQPGTGVNSPLHF
TRBV24-1	TRBJ2-1	16	CATSGSRKRELNEQFF
TRBV7-2	TRBJ2-3	14	CASSLGAPSDTQYF
TRBV7-9	TRBJ1-1	13	CASSLTAGSEAFF
TRBV6-2/TRBV6-3	TRBJ2-3	16	CASSYLAGTEVDTQYF
TRBV4-3	TRBJ2-2	19	CASNQTGTSSFSGTGELFF
TRBV3-1	TRBJ2-3	15	CASSSNSDSVDTQYF
TRBV20-1	TRBJ2-3	15	CSASLAGGLADTQYF
TRBV28	TRBJ2-7	17	CASSLVAASGTRYEQYF
TRBV6-5	TRBJ1-3	11	CASTGGNTIYF
TRBV6-1	TRBJ2-6	15	CASSPDRVGANVLTF
TRBV12-3/TRBV12-4	TRBJ2-4	15	CASSLRGSGANMQYF
TRBV2	TRBJ2-5	12	CASSDRIETQYF
TRBV7-2	TRBJ1-5	15	CASSLATGKGQPQHF
TRBV20-1	TRBJ2-7	15	CSARDLASGTYEQYF
TRBV29-1	TRBJ2-3	15	CSVATSEHRPDTQYF
TRBV10-3	TRBJ2-7	15	CAISGSGGPSGEQYF
TRBV20-1	TRBJ2-4	18	CSARPGQRLILAKNIQYF
TRBV4-3	TRBJ2-7	15	CASSQDWTGVYEQYF
TRBV4-3	TRBJ1-5	15	CASSQGQGLNQLQHF
TRBV28	TRBJ2-3	13	CASSLAATDTQYF
TRBV7-2	TRBJ2-4	17	CASSLEGTGRAKNIQYF
TRBV24-1	TRBJ1-1	13	CATSDSGKAEAFF
TRBV5-1	TRBJ2-7	15	CASSSGTMGAYEQYF
TRBV7-9	TRBJ2-5	15	CASSSLAGGPETQYF
TRBV3-1	TRBJ2-7	18	CASSSRGSGGPISYEQYF
TRBV7-2	TRBJ1-5	12	CASSSRNQPQHF
TRBV6-9	TRBJ1-2	14	CASSYSRLRYGYTF
TRBV6-5	TRBJ2-3	16	CASSYGDYIGTDTQYF
TRBV5-1	TRBJ2-7	16	CASSVSRDRGSNEQYF
TRBV6-2/TRBV6-3	TRBJ1-6	15	CASSYSSKRVSPLHF
TRBV6-2/TRBV6-3	TRBJ2-4	18	CASSGGMQGTLAKNIQYF
TRBV7-7	TRBJ2-3	17	CASSLEVGGGGTDTQYF
TRBV12-3/TRBV12-4	TRBJ1-2	12	CASSLRGSGYTF